The next 12 T cell receptor beta chains were all read from a single sample in a study of T cell repertoires in ileal Crohn's disease. The assay was immunoSEQ multiplex PCR, and TCRdb's table has in-frame clones only and misses some. The sample contains 13,000 to 15,000 clones, over 60% of which appear only once. Specimen: ileal tissue. These receptors all come from an adult with Crohn's disease.

The chain is built from TRBV18 and TRBJ1-1; D possibly corresponds to TRBD1 (6 bases). This CDR3 spans 14 amino acids. Trimming shortened V by 3 bases and J by 8 bases, and 16 bases separated the two germline ends. Per the germline V gene, CDR1 is KGHSH and CDR2 is LQKENI. The CDR3 DNA reads TGTGCCAGCTCACCCCGGAATCCGGGACACGAAGCTTTCTTT. Translated: CASSPRNPGHEAFF.

The chain links TRBV19 to TRBJ1-1; D unclear. Germline CDR1 and CDR2: LNHDA and SQIVND (reference sequence). The CDR3 has 15 residues. Trimming took off 4 bases at V and 0 bases at J, with 12 bases between the two ends. CDR3 loop: CASSNPAVLNTEAFF. The CDR3 region has the DNA TGTGCCAGTAGTAACCCTGCGGTTCTGAACACTGAAGCTTTCTTT.

This clone was picked up a small number of times. The chain couples TRBV27 to TRBJ1-5; D is perhaps TRBD1 (5 bases). The V end was cut by 2 bases, the J end by 2 bases, with 16 bases between. The CDR3 is 17 residues long. The germline CDR1 and CDR2 sequences are MNHEY and SMNVEV (reference sequence). CDR3 bases: TGTGCCAGCAGTTTACTCTCCAGGGATTTTGGCAATCAGCCCCAGCATTTT. Protein sequence: CASSLLSRDFGNQPQHF.

The chain couples TRBV4-3 to TRBJ2-1; possible D gene TRBD2, 6 bases. This CDR3 is built from 15 residues. Germline CDR1 reads LGHNA; CDR2 reads YSLEER. Trimming shortened V by 4 bases and J by 5 bases, and 15 bases separated the two germline ends. The CDR3 here is CASSPGVSKHNEQFF. In DNA form, the CDR3 reads TGCGCCAGCAGCCCGGGGGTGTCGAAACACAATGAGCAGTTCTTC.

The CDR3 protein is CASSPGTSEAFF. DNA for the CDR3: TGTGCCAGCAGCCCGGGGACATCTGAAGCTTTCTTT. The chain has TRBV4-2 and TRBJ1-1; weak D call: TRBD1 (6 bases). Germline V gives CDR1 LGHNA, CDR2 YNFKEQ. This CDR3 spans 12 amino acids. Trimming removed 4 bases from V and 6 bases from J, with 9 bases in between.

The V gene is TRBV5-1, the J gene TRBJ2-3; 14 bases map to TRBD2. V lost 4 bases to trimming and J lost 1 base; unmatched junction nucleotides: 5. The CDR3 has 17 amino acids. Germline V gene sequence: CDR1 SGHRS, CDR2 YFSETQ. The CDR3 bases are TGCGCCAGCAGCAACGGACTAGCGGGGGGCCGCACAGATACGCAGTATTTT. Translating gives CASSNGLAGGRTDTQYF.

The chain joins TRBV7-8 to TRBJ1-1, with 7 bases that match TRBD1. This CDR3 spans 13 amino acids. The V segment lost 6 bases and the J segment 7 bases; nucleotides outside the gene matches: 8. Germline V gene sequence: CDR1 SGHVS, CDR2 FQNEAQ. In nucleotides, the CDR3 is TGTGCCAGCAGATTACAGGGGCCGGATGAAGCTTTCTTT. This gives the protein CASRLQGPDEAFF.

The V call is TRBV7-2, the J call TRBJ1-1; weak D call: TRBD1 (5 bases). Germline V gene lookup returns CDR1 SGHTA and CDR2 FQGNSA. CDR3 length: 14 residues. Trimming shortened V by 5 bases and J by 3 bases, and 13 bases separated the two germline ends. CDR3 protein: CASSPQGGYTEAFF. The CDR3 nucleotides are TGTGCCAGCAGCCCCCAGGGTGGTTACACTGAAGCTTTCTTT. Filled out from reference TRBV7-2 and TRBJ1-1, the complete variable domain reads GAGVSQSPSNKVTEKGKDVELRCDPISGHTALYWYRQSLGQGLEFLIYFQGNSAPDKSGLPSDRFSAERTGGSVSTLTIQRTQQEDSAVYLCASSPQGGYTEAFFGQGTRLTVV.

The V gene is TRBV6-5, the J gene TRBJ2-7; 7 positions agree with TRBD1. The germline gives CDR1 MNHEY, CDR2 SVGAGI. This CDR3 is 16 amino acids long. After removal of 2 bases from V and 5 bases from J, the junction contained 12 bases not matched to a gene. The CDR3 region is CASSYRQGRFLNEQYF. The CDR3 bases are TGTGCCAGCAGTTACCGACAGGGAAGGTTTCTGAACGAGCAGTACTTC.

This clone appeared once. The CDR3 loop is CASSPWTGGGTNEKLFF. The CDR3 nucleotides are TGCGCCAGCAGCCCATGGACAGGGGGCGGAACTAATGAAAAACTGTTTTTT. This sequence joins TRBV5-1 and TRBJ1-4; 11 positions agree with TRBD1. The length of the CDR3 is 17 residues. Losses at the gene ends were 4 bases for V and 1 base for J; bases not matched to a gene: 6. Germline V gene sequence: CDR1 SGHRS, CDR2 YFSETQ.

This clone has just a few counts. The chain has TRBV5-4 and TRBJ2-2; unclear D gene. Looked up from germline, CDR1 is SGHNT and CDR2 is YYREEE (reference sequence). The CDR3 sequence is 13 residues long. The V end was cut by 5 bases, the J end by 2 bases, with 7 bases between. The CDR3 here is CASSYLNTGELFF. The CDR3 region has the DNA TGTGCCAGCAGTTATCTTAACACCGGGGAGCTGTTTTTT.

This chain uses TRBV7-2 with TRBJ1-5; 9 bases agree with TRBD1. This CDR3 region has 16 residues. J lost 3 bases, V lost 3 bases, and 6 bases had no gene match. Germline V gene lookup returns CDR1 SGHTA and CDR2 FQGNSA. This CDR3 is CASSLRTGAINQPQHF. In DNA form, the CDR3 reads TGTGCCAGCAGCTTGCGGACAGGGGCAATCAATCAGCCCCAGCATTTT.